Described below is a single TCR beta chain sequence and its context. The CDR3 spans 13 residues. Germline V lookup: CDR1 SGHVS, CDR2 FQNEAQ. Trimming pared 5 bases from V and 2 bases from J, leaving 9 bases between. The sample is drawn from a study of sequential checkpoint blockade in melanoma. Libraries were prepared by immunoSEQ multiplex PCR; TCRdb keeps only in-frame clonotypes and omits some of them. The table includes roughly 21,000 clones, 25% to 35% detected once. Described treatment: randomized to nivolumab then ipilimumab (arm A) or the reverse (arm B). Here the sequenced sample was tumor tissue (inferred from file names), taken from a patient given nivolumab and ipilimumab in sequence. This rearrangement joins TRBV7-8 to TRBJ1-1; D remains unclear. This sequence originates from a human donor with melanoma. The CDR3 reads CASSTDTNTEAFF. CDR3 nucleotide sequence: TGTGCCAGCAGCACCGACACTAACACTGAAGCTTTCTTT.